By proportion, the clone carrying this T cell receptor beta chain is medium-sized. This specimen comes from a study of prognosis after radiotherapy for stage I lung cancer. Study context: Development of distant metastases after radiotherapy was seen in a handful of patients at a median of around seven months, with no significant progression in roughly 16.

Germline CDR1 and CDR2: MDHEN and SYDVKM. Trimming cost V 2 bases and J 8 bases, with 4 bases left between them. The CDR3 runs to 12 residues. Using two-round multiplex PCR, the authors amplified TCR beta CDR3 from genomic DNA. For every TRBV and TRBJ gene, a specific primer was used in first-round PCR. TCRdb redid the calling of the multiplex PCR reads with MiXCR, one entry per CDR3 protein. Of some 23,000 distinct CDR3 sequences in the sample, approximately 40% were seen once. The material sequenced was PBMCs, taken before or after stereotactic body radiation therapy (not recorded which). This receptor was taken from a donor of 50 years or more with non-small cell lung cancer. V usage is TRBV28 and J usage is TRBJ1-6; D is uncertain. The CDR3 loop reads CASSLGYSPLHF. The CDR3 bases are TGTGCCAGCAGTTTAGGGTATTCACCCCTCCACTTT. Complete variable domain (other parts from reference TRBV28 and TRBJ1-6): DVKVTQSSRYLVKRTGEKVFLECVQDMDHENMFWYRQDPGLGLRLIYFSYDVKMKEKGDIPEGYSVSREKKERFSLILESASTNQTSMYLCASSLGYSPLHFGNGTRLTVT.